This TCR beta chain was captured by sequencing in a study of cytomegalovirus exposure and HLA in healthy donors. Study results and caveats: Earlier analysis looked at TCR beta V segments, and most were productive about 87% or about 30% of the time. On later analysis, the bulk of CMV-associated TCR beta chains appeared to be HLA-restricted. As a later analysis showed, several of the most significant clusters appeared to be linked to common viral pathogens.

The PCR was carried out with 60 Vbeta primers and 13 Jbeta primers. Clones were sequenced by immunoSEQ multiplex PCR, and TCRdb holds only the in-frame ones, with some missing. The sample table includes tens of thousands of clones. In regard to this clone: As yet, its antigen is unknown.

This TCR was recovered from a woman aged 40 to 49 in good health and CMV-seropositive. The sample taken for sequencing was PBMCs.

The DNA for the CDR3 is TGTGCCAGCAGGGGGGGGACAGGGCGAAATGAGCAGTTCTTC. As protein: CASRGGTGRNEQFF. The chain couples TRBV2 to TRBJ2-1, with TRBD1 identical over 9 bases. The CDR3 length is 14 residues. Germline V gives CDR1 SNHLY, CDR2 FYNNEI. Losses at the gene ends were 6 bases for V and 7 bases for J; bases not matched to a gene: 7. The full variable domain, with the rest looked up from reference TRBV2 and TRBJ2-1, is EPEVTQTPSHQVTQMGQEVILRCVPISNHLYFYWYRQILGQKVEFLVSFYNNEISEKSEIFDDQFSVERPDGSNFTLKIRSTKLEDSAMYFCASRGGTGRNEQFFGPGTRLTVL.